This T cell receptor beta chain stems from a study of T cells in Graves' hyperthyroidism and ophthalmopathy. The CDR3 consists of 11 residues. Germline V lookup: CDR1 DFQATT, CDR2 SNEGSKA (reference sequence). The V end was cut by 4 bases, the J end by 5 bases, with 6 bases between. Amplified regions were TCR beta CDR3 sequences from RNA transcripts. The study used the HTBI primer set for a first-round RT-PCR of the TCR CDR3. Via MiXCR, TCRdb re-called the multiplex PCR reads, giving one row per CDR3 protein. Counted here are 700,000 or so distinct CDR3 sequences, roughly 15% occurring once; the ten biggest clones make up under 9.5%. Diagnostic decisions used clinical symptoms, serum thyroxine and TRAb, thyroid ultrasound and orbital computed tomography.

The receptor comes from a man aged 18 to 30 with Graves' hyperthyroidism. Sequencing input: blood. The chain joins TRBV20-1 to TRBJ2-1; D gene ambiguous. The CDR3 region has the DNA TGCAGTGCTAAGTGGGACAATGAGCAGTTCTTC. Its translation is CSAKWDNEQFF.